The rows below give T cell receptor beta chains drawn from one sample of a study of blood T cell repertoires in COVID-19. Produced via immunoSEQ multiplex PCR; TCRdb's table is partial and in-frame only. The repertoire holds a few hundred thousand clones, with roughly 85% as singletons. Sequencing was performed on peripheral blood. Source of these receptors: a woman in her late teens or twenties with acute or convalescent COVID-19. Both conserved end residues are part of each CDR3. D genes are given only for firm matches. Size values are once, few and many counts, or a class for expanded clones, and some rows have none.

TRBV3-1/TRBV3-2	TRBJ1-1	NA	NA	CASSQDYRNTEAFF	TGTGCCAGCAGCCAAGATTACAGGAACACTGAAGCTTTCTTT
TRBV19	TRBJ1-5	few	NA	CASSTTGNSNQPQHF	TGTGCCAGTAGCACGACGGGGAACAGCAATCAGCCCCAGCATTTT
TRBV9	TRBJ2-2	NA	NA	CASSVSTSGSPNTGELFF	TGTGCCAGCAGCGTATCAACATCAGGGTCCCCGAACACCGGGGAGCTGTTTTTT
TRBV11-2	TRBJ1-6	NA	NA	CASGKNSPLHF	TGTGCCAGCGGCAAAAATTCACCCCTCCACTTT
TRBV27	TRBJ1-2	NA	TRBD1	CASIGQGALNGYTF	TGTGCCAGCATTGGGCAGGGGGCCCTCAACGGCTACACCTTC
TRBV6-6	TRBJ2-1	NA	NA	CASSRETGSYNEQFF	TGTGCCAGCAGTAGAGAGACAGGCTCCTACAATGAGCAGTTCTTC
TRBV6-5	TRBJ2-7	NA	TRBD1	CASSKPGTGGFEQYF	TGTGCCAGCAGTAAGCCCGGGACAGGGGGCTTCGAGCAGTACTTC
TRBV19	TRBJ2-7	NA	NA	CASTPRGGPGEQYF	TGTGCCAGTACCCCAAGGGGGGGGCCTGGCGAGCAGTACTTC
TRBV29-1	TRBJ2-7	NA	NA	CSVEGGAYEQYF	TGCAGCGTTGAAGGGGGGGCCTACGAGCAGTACTTC
TRBV19	TRBJ1-6	NA	NA	CASSEGGGSPLHF	TGTGCCAGTAGTGAGGGAGGGGGTTCACCCCTCCACTTT
TRBV5-1	TRBJ2-7	NA	TRBD1	CASSPSTGKGEQYF	TGCGCCAGCAGCCCATCGACAGGGAAGGGCGAGCAGTACTTC
TRBV19	TRBJ2-1	NA	TRBD2	CASSIGSSGRRTYNEQFF	TGTGCCAGTAGTATTGGGTCTAGCGGGAGGAGGACGTACAATGAGCAGTTCTTC
TRBV10-2	TRBJ1-5	NA	NA	CASSEDISNQPQHF	TGCGCCAGCAGTGAGGACATTAGCAATCAGCCCCAGCATTTT
TRBV29-1	TRBJ2-7	NA	TRBD2	CSVISGSTYEQYF	TGCAGCGTTATAAGCGGGAGTACCTACGAGCAGTACTTC
TRBV12-5	TRBJ2-7	NA	NA	CASGLVSGQLAYEQYF	TGTGCTAGTGGTTTGGTATCCGGACAACTGGCCTACGAGCAGTACTTC
TRBV3-1/TRBV3-2	TRBJ1-1	NA	TRBD1	CASSQARQGAPEAFF	TGTGCCAGCAGCCAGGCCAGACAGGGGGCGCCTGAAGCTTTCTTT
TRBV2	TRBJ2-7	NA	NA	CASTDIPAEQYF	TGTGCCAGCACGGACATCCCCGCCGAGCAGTACTTC
TRBV4-2	TRBJ1-6	many	NA	CASSQEGGTGSPLHF	TGTGCCAGCAGCCAAGAGGGCGGGACGGGTTCACCCCTCCACTTT
TRBV14	TRBJ2-7	NA	TRBD1	CASGTGSYEQYF	TGTGCCAGCGGGACAGGGTCCTACGAGCAGTACTTC
TRBV19	TRBJ1-3	NA	NA	CASSITCVRFSGNTIYF	TGTGCCAGTAGTATCACTTGTGTCAGGTTCTCTGGAAACACCATATATTTT
TRBV9	TRBJ1-4	NA	NA	CASSVGSGAYEKLFF	TGTGCCAGCAGCGTAGGTTCAGGGGCCTATGAAAAACTGTTTTTT
TRBV7-3	TRBJ2-1	NA	NA	CASSEAEGDEQFF	TGTGCCAGCAGCGAAGCCGAGGGCGATGAGCAGTTCTTC
TRBV6-1	TRBJ2-4	once	TRBD2	CASSEVGGGSDLAKNIQYF	TGTGCCAGCAGTGAAGTTGGGGGAGGGAGCGACCTAGCCAAAAACATTCAGTACTTC
TRBV11-2	TRBJ2-7	NA	TRBD1	CASSLNRGIREQYF	TGTGCCAGCAGCTTAAACAGGGGAATTCGGGAGCAGTACTTC
TRBV7-9	TRBJ2-3	NA	TRBD2	CASSGRRRLAGGTDTQYF	TGTGCCAGCAGCGGACGCCGGCGACTAGCGGGAGGAACAGATACGCAGTATTTT
TRBV12-3/TRBV12-4	TRBJ1-1	NA	NA	CASSLVKGLGAFF	TGTGCCAGCAGTTTAGTAAAGGGGCTGGGAGCTTTCTTT
TRBV5-4	TRBJ1-2	NA	NA	CASSFWPGGYTF	TGTGCCAGCAGCTTTTGGCCAGGCGGCTACACCTTC
TRBV9	TRBJ1-2	NA	TRBD1	CASSVRQGSGGYTF	TGTGCCAGCAGCGTTAGACAGGGTTCGGGGGGCTACACCTTC
TRBV7-2	TRBJ1-4	NA	NA	CASSLGGGAVINEKLFF	TGTGCCAGCAGCTTAGGAGGGGGGGCGGTGATTAATGAAAAACTGTTTTTT
TRBV6-5	TRBJ1-5	NA	NA	CASQQGWYNQPQHF	TGTGCCAGCCAACAGGGCTGGTACAATCAGCCCCAGCATTTT
TRBV10-3	TRBJ1-3	NA	NA	CATLRRGNTIYF	TGTGCCACCTTACGCAGGGGAAACACCATATATTTT
TRBV2	TRBJ1-5	NA	NA	CASNLLKAEVQHF	TGTGCCAGCAACCTTCTGAAAGCCGAGGTCCAGCATTTT
TRBV7-9	TRBJ2-3	NA	TRBD2	CASSLEVLAGPDTQYF	TGTGCCAGCAGCTTAGAGGTGCTAGCGGGACCAGATACGCAGTATTTT
TRBV7-9	TRBJ2-1	NA	NA	CASSPSGGWAEQFF	TGTGCCAGCAGCCCATCAGGCGGGTGGGCTGAGCAGTTCTTC
TRBV23-1	TRBJ1-5	NA	NA	CASSQSRYQPQHF	TGCGCCAGCAGTCAATCGCGCTATCAGCCCCAGCATTTT
TRBV5-1	TRBJ1-2	NA	NA	CASSDGFNIHNYGYTF	TGCGCCAGCAGTGACGGGTTTAACATCCATAACTATGGCTACACCTTC
TRBV28	TRBJ2-7	NA	NA	CASFLLIPSYEQYF	TGTGCCAGCTTCCTGCTAATCCCCTCCTACGAGCAGTACTTC
TRBV6-5	TRBJ2-3	NA	NA	CASSYDSGQSTDTQYF	TGTGCCAGCAGTTACGATTCAGGACAGTCTACAGATACGCAGTATTTT
TRBV5-1	TRBJ1-1	many	TRBD1	CASSLDYRGDTEAFF	TGCGCCAGCAGCTTGGACTACAGGGGTGACACTGAAGCTTTCTTT
TRBV5-1	TRBJ2-3	NA	NA	CASSLGLQGMTDTQYF	TGCGCCAGCAGCCTCGGTTTGCAGGGGATGACAGATACGCAGTATTTT
TRBV3-1/TRBV3-2	TRBJ1-1	NA	TRBD1	CASSQGGSGTGIRAFF	TGTGCCAGCAGCCAAGGAGGATCCGGGACAGGGATTCGAGCTTTCTTT
TRBV25-1	TRBJ2-7	NA	TRBD1	CASSDGQGVAYEQYF	TGTGCCAGCAGTGACGGACAGGGAGTGGCCTACGAGCAGTACTTC
TRBV27	TRBJ2-7	NA	TRBD1	CASSLKGQGYPYEQYF	TGTGCCAGCAGTTTAAAGGGACAGGGCTACCCCTACGAGCAGTACTTC
TRBV9	TRBJ1-2	NA	TRBD1	CASSAGRDRDNGYTF	TGTGCCAGCAGCGCCGGTCGGGACAGGGATAACGGCTACACCTTC
TRBV11-2	TRBJ1-2	NA	NA	CASSFGTANYGYTF	TGTGCCAGCAGCTTCGGGACTGCTAACTATGGCTACACCTTC
TRBV6-5	TRBJ2-5	NA	NA	CASSYSRGKTQYF	TGTGCCAGCAGTTACTCACGGGGGAAGACCCAGTACTTC
TRBV5-6	TRBJ2-7	NA	TRBD1	CASSSGGTGYEQYF	TGTGCCAGCAGCTCAGGGGGGACAGGGTACGAGCAGTACTTC
TRBV27	TRBJ2-4	once	TRBD1	CASSGTGSGNIQYF	TGTGCCAGCAGCGGGACAGGGTCTGGAAACATTCAGTACTTC
TRBV6-5	TRBJ2-7	NA	TRBD1	CASSPGQGIGEQYF	TGTGCCAGCAGCCCGGGACAGGGGATCGGCGAGCAGTACTTC
TRBV28	TRBJ1-5	NA	NA	CASISGYPQPQHF	TGTGCCAGCATCTCAGGGTATCCGCAGCCCCAGCATTTT